This T cell receptor beta chain was observed in a study of shared clonotypes between healthy human individuals. Libraries were prepared by immunoSEQ multiplex PCR; TCRdb keeps only in-frame clonotypes and omits some of them. The sample carries roughly 2,000,000 clones, 90% to 95% recorded once. General study results and limits: The study found lower generation probabilities in non-shared clonotypes than in those shared by all four donors.

As regards this clone: The target antigen is unknown.

CD45RO-negative CD8 cells positively selected for CCR7 made up the naive population, which excluded terminally differentiated effector memory CD45RA+ cells. Germline V lookup: CDR1 SGHDN, CDR2 FVKESK. The ends were cut back, 4 bases at V and 4 bases at J, with 16 bases in the middle. This CDR3 is 16 amino acids long. This TCR was recovered from a man aged 18-30 years in good health. Some clones in this sample may be carry-over from other donors' samples. The J gene is TRBJ1-4, the V gene TRBV14, with a possible D match to TRBD1 (6 bases). The sequencing input was naive CD8+ T cells from PBMCs. CDR3 in amino acids: CASSPLKDSFNEKLFF. CDR3 sequence (DNA): TGTGCCAGCAGCCCCTTAAAGGACAGCTTTAATGAAAAACTGTTTTTT. The full variable domain, with the rest looked up from reference TRBV14 and TRBJ1-4, is EAGVTQFPSHSVIEKGQTVTLRCDPISGHDNLYWYRRVMGKEIKFLLHFVKESKQDESGMPNNRFLAERTGGTYSTLKVQPAELEDSGVYFCASSPLKDSFNEKLFFGSGTQLSVL.